The 16 T cell receptor beta chains listed next were all sequenced from one sample in a study of cytomegalovirus exposure and HLA in healthy donors. Primers included in the PCR were 60 Vbeta and 13 Jbeta primers. Assay used: immunoSEQ multiplex PCR; TCRdb lists only in-frame clones, some missing. The data show 150,000 to 200,000 clones, 76% seen once. The material sequenced was PBMCs. Receptors originate from a male donor in good health and CMV-seronegative.

This clone was picked up a small number of times. This chain uses TRBV19 with TRBJ2-6, with 7 bases aligning to TRBD1. V lost 5 bases, J lost 2 bases, and 3 bases stayed unmatched. Germline CDR1 reads LNHDA; CDR2 reads SQIVND (reference sequence). This CDR3 spans 15 amino acids. The chain's CDR3 is CASSWGTAGANVLTF. CDR3 bases: TGTGCCAGTAGTTGGGGGACAGCTGGGGCCAACGTCCTGACTTTC.

This clone was seen a handful of times. The CDR3: CASSPQNTEAFF. CDR3 nucleotide sequence: TGTGCCAGCTCACCCCAGAACACTGAAGCTTTCTTT. J is TRBJ1-1 and V is TRBV18; D is uncertain. The CDR3 totals 12 residues. V was clipped by 3 bases and J by 1 base, with 3 bases between them. Per germline, CDR1 KGHSH and CDR2 LQKENI.

The genes are TRBV5-1 and TRBJ2-7, with TRBD2 as a possible D gene (5 bases). Germline CDR1 and CDR2: SGHRS and YFSETQ. Trimming removed 2 bases from V and 1 base from J, with 7 bases in between. The CDR3 extends over 13 amino acids. The CDR3 region is CASSFEGSYEQYF. CDR3 coding DNA: TGCGCCAGCAGCTTTGAGGGTTCCTACGAGCAGTACTTC.

The chain carries TRBV9 and TRBJ1-6; a weak D match, TRBD1 (5 bases). V was cut by 0 bases and J by 9 bases, with 13 bases left in between. Germline CDR1 reads SGDLS; CDR2 reads YYNGEE. The CDR3 covers 15 residues. CDR3 sequence reads: CASSVEGRDGSPLHF. CDR3 DNA: TGTGCCAGCAGCGTAGAGGGCAGGGATGGTTCACCCCTCCACTTT.

The chain carries TRBV2 and TRBJ2-7; D is possibly TRBD2 (7 bases). The germline V gene encodes CDR1 SNHLY and CDR2 FYNNEI. The CDR3 is made up of 14 amino acids. The V and J ends lost 7 bases and 1 base respectively, with 14 bases between them. CDR3 sequence: CASKGGVVSYEQYF. The CDR3 DNA sequence: TGTGCCAGCAAAGGGGGGGTTGTTTCCTACGAGCAGTACTTC.

Remarks on this clone: One junction end disagrees with the germline gene, perhaps due to a read error. The rearrangement links TRBV7-9 to TRBJ1-2; D possibly corresponds to TRBD1 (5 bases). The CDR3 covers 17 residues. In germline, CDR1 is SEHNR, CDR2 FQNEAQ (reference sequence). The CDR3 protein is CSSSVVGAGQASYGYTF. In DNA form, the CDR3 reads TGTTCCAGCAGCGTAGTTGGGGCAGGGCAAGCCTCCTATGGCTACACCTTC. The full variable domain, in which reference TRBV7-9 and TRBJ1-2 provide the parts outside the CDR3, is DTGVSQNPRHKITKRGQNVTFRCDPISEHNRLYWYRQTLGQGPEFLTYFQNEAQLEKSRLLSDRFSAERPKGSFSTLEIQRTEQGDSAMYLCSSSVVGAGQASYGYTFGSGTRLTVV.

The chain links TRBV10-3 to TRBJ2-7, with TRBD1 matching over 7 bases. Trimming took 4 bases from V and 5 from J; bases not matched to a gene: 14. The CDR3 has 16 amino acids. Germline V gives CDR1 ENHRY, CDR2 SYGVKD. The CDR3 DNA reads TGTGCCATCAGTGGGCCGGAGCGTCAGGGGGTTCACGAGCAGTACTTC. This sequence encodes CAISGPERQGVHEQYF.

The V gene is TRBV6-5, the J gene TRBJ1-6, with 10 bases lining up with TRBD1. Germline V gives CDR1 MNHEY, CDR2 SVGAGI. V gave up 6 bases and J gave up 8 bases; unmatched junction bases: 4. This CDR3 has 14 residues. CDR3 residues: CASRGDRGDSPLHF. In DNA, the CDR3 is TGTGCCAGCAGGGGGGACAGGGGAGATTCACCCCTCCACTTT.

The V and J genes are TRBV27 and TRBJ2-5; 8 bases map to TRBD2. V was clipped by 4 bases and J by 9 bases; unmatched bases: 7. In germline, CDR1 is MNHEY, CDR2 SMNVEV (reference sequence). The CDR3 consists of 13 residues. CDR3 region: CASSSRGGAAQYF. In nucleotides, the CDR3 is TGTGCCAGCAGTTCCCGGGGGGGGGCGGCCCAGTACTTC.

This rearrangement joins TRBV18 to TRBJ1-6; D not certain. This CDR3 has 15 amino acids. CDR1 and CDR2 (germline): KGHSH, LQKENI. Trimming pared 3 bases from V and 9 bases from J, leaving 15 bases between. The DNA for the CDR3 is TGTGCCAGCTCACCCCAAGCGGTGGTAGGTTCACCCCTCCACTTT. This translates into CASSPQAVVGSPLHF.

The chain uses TRBV15 and TRBJ1-5; D possibly corresponds to TRBD1 (6 bases). Germline assignment: CDR1 LNHNV and CDR2 YYDKDF (reference sequence). V lost 0 bases and J 0 bases, leaving 24 bases between the germline ends. CDR3 size: 21 residues. CDR3 DNA: TGTGCCACCAGCAGAGATCATAGCCCGCAGCCCGGACAGTATAGCAATCAGCCCCAGCATTTT. It yields the protein CATSRDHSPQPGQYSNQPQHF.

Concerning this clone: Germline is not matched at one junction end, which may reflect a read error. V gene TRBV7-9 combines with J gene TRBJ2-7; 9 nucleotides match TRBD1. The CDR3 consists of 15 residues. Germline lookup yields CDR1 SEHNR and CDR2 FQNEAQ (reference sequence). The CDR3 sequence is CSSGSGRDRAYEQYF. CDR3 nucleotides: TGTTCCAGCGGGTCGGGTCGGGACAGGGCCTACGAGCAGTACTTC.

Regarding this clone: The junction and the germline gene differ at one end; a read error may be behind it. The gene calls are TRBV7-9 and TRBJ1-5; D gene ambiguous. The CDR3 spans 13 residues. Per the germline V gene, CDR1 is SEHNR and CDR2 is FQNEAQ (reference sequence). CDR3 protein: CSSSAEGRQPQHF. For the CDR3, the DNA is TGTTCCAGCAGCGCCGAGGGTCGACAGCCCCAGCATTTT.

V and J are TRBV5-6 and TRBJ2-5; 10 nucleotides agree with TRBD1. The V and J ends lost 7 bases and 3 bases, in that order; junction bases with no gene match: 6. The CDR3 loop spans 14 amino acids. The germline V gene encodes CDR1 SGHDT and CDR2 YYEEEE. Here the CDR3 reads CASWGQGLEETQYF. CDR3 coding DNA: TGTGCCAGCTGGGGACAGGGGTTAGAAGAGACCCAGTACTTC.

J is TRBJ2-7 and V is TRBV30; 7 bases align to TRBD2. CDR3 length equals 13 residues. V was pared by 0 bases and J by 3 bases, with 2 bases of the junction left unmatched. Germline CDR1 and CDR2: GTSNPN and SVGIG (reference sequence). Here the CDR3 reads CAWSVGGSYEQYF. The CDR3 nucleotides are TGTGCCTGGAGTGTAGGCGGGAGCTACGAGCAGTACTTC.

V is TRBV7-2 and J is TRBJ2-5; tentatively, D is TRBD2 (6 bases). Germline CDR1 and CDR2: SGHTA and FQGNSA. V was trimmed by 1 base and J by 4 bases, leaving 10 bases between them. The CDR3 runs to 14 residues. As DNA, the CDR3 is TGTGCCAGCAGCTTAGGTTCAGCGGGAGAGACCCAGTACTTC. It encodes CASSLGSAGETQYF. The whole variable domain, remainder taken from reference TRBV7-2 and TRBJ2-5, is GAGVSQSPSNKVTEKGKDVELRCDPISGHTALYWYRQSLGQGLEFLIYFQGNSAPDKSGLPSDRFSAERTGGSVSTLTIQRTQQEDSAVYLCASSLGSAGETQYFGPGTRLLVL.